One and the same sample provided the 8 T cell receptor beta chains below, sequenced in a study of long-term antiretroviral therapy in people with HIV. Survey-level immunoSEQ v3.0 assays were run. The data were produced by immunoSEQ multiplex PCR, yet TCRdb's version contains in-frame clones alone and is incomplete. In the table there are over 30,000 clones, around 90% of which are singletons. Sequenced here: unsorted PBMCs, sampled 1.1 years after starting antiretroviral therapy. The origin of the receptors is a man aged 18 to 29 with HIV.

J is TRBJ2-6 and V is TRBV25-1; D unresolved. Germline V gene data show CDR1 as MGHDK and CDR2 as SYGVNS. V shed 10 bases and J shed 2 bases, with 9 bases lying between them. CDR3 length: 13 residues. The CDR3: CATTPTGANVLTF. The CDR3 DNA sequence: TGTGCCACCACACCCACTGGGGCCAACGTCCTGACTTTC.

The chain recombines TRBV19 with TRBJ2-4; TRBD2 matches 8 bases. The CDR3 length is 15 residues. In germline, CDR1 is LNHDA, CDR2 SQIVND (reference sequence). J gave up 9 bases and V 3 bases, and 10 bases lay outside the gene matches. CDR3 sequence (DNA): TGTGCCAGTAGTATGGGTCAGCGGGGGATAGGCATTCAGTACTTC. It yields the protein CASSMGQRGIGIQYF.

The gene calls are TRBV2 and TRBJ2-3; 8 bases are a match to TRBD2. This CDR3 region has 17 residues. The germline CDR1 and CDR2 sequences are SNHLY and FYNNEI. J lost 3 bases, V lost 6 bases, and 14 bases had no gene match. CDR3 in DNA: TGTGCCAGCAGGCCCGCGGCGACGGGGGGGCTGACAGATACGCAGTATTTT. Translated, it gives CASRPAATGGLTDTQYF.

The J gene is TRBJ2-7, the V gene TRBV2; D remains unclear. Germline-derived CDR1 and CDR2 are SNHLY and FYNNEI. The CDR3 loop spans 10 amino acids. V lost 5 bases and J 5 bases, leaving 4 bases between the germline ends. The CDR3 spells CASSSHEQYF. CDR3 nucleotides: TGTGCCAGCAGTTCCCACGAGCAGTACTTC.

V gene TRBV18 combines with J gene TRBJ1-1; no reliable D call. This CDR3 has 15 residues. Germline V gene sequence: CDR1 KGHSH, CDR2 LQKENI. V dropped 0 bases and J dropped 0 bases, with 8 bases sitting between them. CDR3 sequence (DNA): TGTGCCAGCTCACCACCTGAGCACATGAACACTGAAGCTTTCTTT. It is translated as CASSPPEHMNTEAFF.

This clone was counted a single time. The J gene is TRBJ1-5, the V gene TRBV5-6; D is ambiguous. This CDR3 comprises 11 residues. Germline V CDR1 and CDR2: SGHDT, YYEEEE. V shed 6 bases and J shed 9 bases, with 10 bases lying between them. The CDR3 is CASNKRRPQHF. Here the CDR3 DNA reads TGTGCCAGCAATAAAAGGCGGCCCCAGCATTTT.

This chain uses TRBV4-2 with TRBJ2-7, with D possibly called TRBD1 or TRBD2 (5 bases each). V lost 0 bases, J lost 2 bases, and 11 bases lay in between. The CDR3 extends over 15 amino acids. CDR1 and CDR2 from the germline V gene are LGHNA and YNFKEQ. CDR3 sequence reads: CASSQDRGPPYEQYF. CDR3 DNA sequence: TGTGCCAGCAGCCAAGATCGGGGACCACCCTACGAGCAGTACTTC.

The rearrangement uses TRBV7-9 and TRBJ2-5, with 10 positions matching TRBD1. The CDR3 is 16 residues long. V lost 5 bases and J lost 6; bases outside the gene matches: 12. CDR1 is SEHNR, CDR2 FQNEAQ, per germline (reference sequence). The CDR3 reads CASSLRADRGLQTQYF. The CDR3 nucleotides read TGTGCCAGCAGCCTCCGGGCAGACAGGGGGCTGCAGACCCAGTACTTC.